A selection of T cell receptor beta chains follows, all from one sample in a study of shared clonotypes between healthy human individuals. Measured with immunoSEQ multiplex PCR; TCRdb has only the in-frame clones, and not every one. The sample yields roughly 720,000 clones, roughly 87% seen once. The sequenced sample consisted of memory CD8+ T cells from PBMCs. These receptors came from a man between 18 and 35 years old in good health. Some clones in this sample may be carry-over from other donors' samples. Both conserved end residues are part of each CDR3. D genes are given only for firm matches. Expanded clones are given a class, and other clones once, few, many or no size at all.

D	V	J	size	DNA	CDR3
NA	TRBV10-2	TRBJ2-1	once	TGCGCCCTGGGGGCGGGGGATGAGCAGTTCTTC	CALGAGDEQFF
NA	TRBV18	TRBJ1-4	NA	TGTGCCAGCTCACCCTCCGGGACGCTAAATGAAAAACTGTTTTTT	CASSPSGTLNEKLFF
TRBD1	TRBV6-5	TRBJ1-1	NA	TGTGCCAGCAGTTATAATGGACAGGGTGAAGCTTTCTTT	CASSYNGQGEAFF
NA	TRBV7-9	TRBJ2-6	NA	TGTGCCAGCAGCTTAGCCGGGACAATATCTGGGGCCAACGTCCTGACTTTC	CASSLAGTISGANVLTF
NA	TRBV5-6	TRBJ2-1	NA	TGTGCCAGCAGCTTGGATGGTGGTGAGCAGTTCTTC	CASSLDGGEQFF
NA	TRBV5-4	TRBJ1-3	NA	TGTGCCAGCAGCGCAACAGGGGGAAACACCATATATTTT	CASSATGGNTIYF
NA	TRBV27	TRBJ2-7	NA	TGTGCCAGCAGCCAAGCCCCCTACGAGCAGTACTTC	CASSQAPYEQYF
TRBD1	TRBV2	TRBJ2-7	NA	TGTGCCAGCATAGGGACAGCTACCTCCTACGAGCAGTACTTC	CASIGTATSYEQYF
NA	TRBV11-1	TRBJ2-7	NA	TGTGCCAGCAGCTTAGCGCCGTCTTGGCACGAGCAGTACTTC	CASSLAPSWHEQYF
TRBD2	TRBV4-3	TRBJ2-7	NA	TGCGCCAGCAGCCAACGACTAGCGTCCGAGGACGACGAGCAGTACTTC	CASSQRLASEDDEQYF
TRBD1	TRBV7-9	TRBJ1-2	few	TGTGCCAGCAGCTCCGCGGGACAGGGTGTCGTCTATGGCTACACCTTC	CASSSAGQGVVYGYTF
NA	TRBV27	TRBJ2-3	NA	TGTGCCAGCAGTTTAGATTTCGGGGGCACAGATACGCAGTATTTT	CASSLDFGGTDTQYF
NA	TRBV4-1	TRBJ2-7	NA	TGCGCCAGCAGCCAAGATCGGGCAGGGGGGGTCTACGAGCAGTACTTC	CASSQDRAGGVYEQYF
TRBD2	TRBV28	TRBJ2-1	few	TGTGCCAGCAGTCTCGTAGCGGGGGTACCCAATGAGCAGTTCTTC	CASSLVAGVPNEQFF
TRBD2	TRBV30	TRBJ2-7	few	TGTGCCTGGAAGTCGCCGGGAGGTCCCTACGAGCAGTACTTC	CAWKSPGGPYEQYF
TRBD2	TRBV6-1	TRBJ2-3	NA	TGTGCCAGCAGTGAATTTAGGCGGGAGCTGGATACGCAGTATTTT	CASSEFRRELDTQYF
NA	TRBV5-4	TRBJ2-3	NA	TGTGCCAGCAGCTTCTTTGTGAGGACAGATACGCAGTATTTT	CASSFFVRTDTQYF